The entry below gives a single TCR beta chain sequence along with its context. The record originates from a study of T cell changes during pregnancy in multiple sclerosis. Repertoires were generated with immunoSEQ multiplex PCR, while TCRdb's copy carries only in-frame clones and drops some. The table records about 100,000 clones, over 80% of them present only once. V lost 2 bases, J lost 5 bases, and 10 bases lay in between. From germline, CDR1 is LNHDA and CDR2 SQIVND (reference sequence). This CDR3 spans 15 amino acids. The chain combines TRBV19 with TRBJ1-6, with D perhaps matching TRBD1 (5 bases). The TCR comes from a female donor with multiple sclerosis, enrolled in a pregnancy study. Here the sequenced sample was peripheral blood, taken after pregnancy. The CDR3 nucleotides are TGTGCCAGTAGTATATTGGCAGGGAATAATTCACCCCTCCACTTT. It is translated as CASSILAGNNSPLHF.